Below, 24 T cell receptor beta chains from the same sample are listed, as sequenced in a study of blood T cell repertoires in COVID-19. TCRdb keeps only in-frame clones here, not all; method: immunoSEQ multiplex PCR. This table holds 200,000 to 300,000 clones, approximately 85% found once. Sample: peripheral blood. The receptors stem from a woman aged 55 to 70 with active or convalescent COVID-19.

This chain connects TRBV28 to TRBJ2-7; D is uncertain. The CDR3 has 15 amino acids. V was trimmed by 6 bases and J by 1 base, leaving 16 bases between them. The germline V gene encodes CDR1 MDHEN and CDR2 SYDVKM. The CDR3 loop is CASRARLWSSYEQYF. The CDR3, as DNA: TGTGCCAGCAGAGCCCGACTGTGGAGTTCCTACGAGCAGTACTTC.

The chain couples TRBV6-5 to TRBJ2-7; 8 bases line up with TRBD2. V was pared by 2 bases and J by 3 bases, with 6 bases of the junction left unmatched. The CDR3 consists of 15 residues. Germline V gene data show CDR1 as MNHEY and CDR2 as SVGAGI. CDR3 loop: CASSYTGSGGYEQYF. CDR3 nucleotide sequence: TGTGCCAGCAGTTACACGGGGAGCGGGGGCTACGAGCAGTACTTC.

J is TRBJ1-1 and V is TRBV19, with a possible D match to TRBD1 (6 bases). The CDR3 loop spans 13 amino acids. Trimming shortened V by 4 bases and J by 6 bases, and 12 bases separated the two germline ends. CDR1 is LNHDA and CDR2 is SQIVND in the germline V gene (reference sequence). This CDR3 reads CASSTDRFSEAFF. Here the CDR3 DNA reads TGTGCCAGTAGTACCGACAGGTTCTCTGAAGCTTTCTTT.

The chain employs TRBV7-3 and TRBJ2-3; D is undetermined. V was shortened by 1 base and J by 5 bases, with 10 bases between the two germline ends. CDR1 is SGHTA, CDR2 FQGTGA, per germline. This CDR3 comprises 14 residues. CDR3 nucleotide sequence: TGTGCCAGCAGCTTAAGTTCTGCGGAAGATACGCAGTATTTT. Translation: CASSLSSAEDTQYF.

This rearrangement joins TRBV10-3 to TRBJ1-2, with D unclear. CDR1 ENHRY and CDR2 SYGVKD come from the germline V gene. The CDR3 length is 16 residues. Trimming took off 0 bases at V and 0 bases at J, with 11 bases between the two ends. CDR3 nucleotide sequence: TGTGCCATCAGTGAGTCGGAAACAGTTGCTAACTATGGCTACACCTTC. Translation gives CAISESETVANYGYTF.

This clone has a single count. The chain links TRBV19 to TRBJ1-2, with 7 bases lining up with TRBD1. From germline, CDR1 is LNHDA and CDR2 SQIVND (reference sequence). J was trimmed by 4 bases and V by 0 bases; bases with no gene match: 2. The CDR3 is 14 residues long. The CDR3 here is CASSIEQGPYGYTF. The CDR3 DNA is TGTGCCAGTAGTATAGAACAGGGGCCCTATGGCTACACCTTC.

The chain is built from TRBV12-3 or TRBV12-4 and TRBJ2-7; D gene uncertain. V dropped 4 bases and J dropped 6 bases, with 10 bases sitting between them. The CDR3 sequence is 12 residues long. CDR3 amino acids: CASSSNSAEQYF. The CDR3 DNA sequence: TGTGCCAGCAGTTCTAACAGTGCCGAGCAGTACTTC.

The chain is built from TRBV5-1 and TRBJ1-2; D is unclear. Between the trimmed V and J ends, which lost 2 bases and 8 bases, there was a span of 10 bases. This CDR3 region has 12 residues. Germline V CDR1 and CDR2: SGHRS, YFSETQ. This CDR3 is CASSFNVEGYTF. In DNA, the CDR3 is TGCGCCAGCAGCTTTAATGTAGAGGGCTACACCTTC.

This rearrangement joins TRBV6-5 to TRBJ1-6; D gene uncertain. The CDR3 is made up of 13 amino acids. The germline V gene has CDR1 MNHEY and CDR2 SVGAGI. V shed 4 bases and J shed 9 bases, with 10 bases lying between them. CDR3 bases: TGTGCCAGCAGTTCCACTTTTAGTTCACCCCTCCACTTT. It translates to CASSSTFSSPLHF.

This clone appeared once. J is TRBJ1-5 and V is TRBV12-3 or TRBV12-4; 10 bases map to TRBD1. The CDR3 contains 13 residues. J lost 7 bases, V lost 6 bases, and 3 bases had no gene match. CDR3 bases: TGTGCCAGCAGCCGGACAGGGGGACAGCCCCAGCATTTT. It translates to CASSRTGGQPQHF.

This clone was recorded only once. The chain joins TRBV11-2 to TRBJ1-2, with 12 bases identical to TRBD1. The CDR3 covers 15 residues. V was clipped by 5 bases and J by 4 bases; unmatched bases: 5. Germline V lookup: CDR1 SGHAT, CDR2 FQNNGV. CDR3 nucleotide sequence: TGTGCCAGCAGCCCAGGGACAGGGGGCGTCTATGGCTACACCTTC. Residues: CASSPGTGGVYGYTF.

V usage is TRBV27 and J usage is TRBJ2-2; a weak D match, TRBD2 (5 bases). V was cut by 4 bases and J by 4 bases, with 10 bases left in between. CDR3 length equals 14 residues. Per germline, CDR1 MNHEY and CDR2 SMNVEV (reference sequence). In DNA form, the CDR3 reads TGTGCCAGCAGTTATAAAAGCGGCACCGGGGAGCTGTTTTTT. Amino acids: CASSYKSGTGELFF.

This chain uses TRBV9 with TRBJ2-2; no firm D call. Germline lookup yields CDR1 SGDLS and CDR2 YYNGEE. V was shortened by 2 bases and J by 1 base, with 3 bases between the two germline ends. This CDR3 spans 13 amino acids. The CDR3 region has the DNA TGTGCCAGCAGCGTCAGGAACACCGGGGAGCTGTTTTTT. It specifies CASSVRNTGELFF.

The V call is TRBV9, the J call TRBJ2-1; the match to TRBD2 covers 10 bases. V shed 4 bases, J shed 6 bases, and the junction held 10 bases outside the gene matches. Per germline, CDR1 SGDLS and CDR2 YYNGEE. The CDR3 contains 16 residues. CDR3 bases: TGTGCCAGCAGCCCCCAAGAGCGGGGGGGCGGCAATGAGCAGTTCTTC. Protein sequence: CASSPQERGGGNEQFF. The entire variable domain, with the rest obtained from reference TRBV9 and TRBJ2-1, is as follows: DSGVTQTPKHLITATGQRVTLRCSPRSGDLSVYWYQQSLDQGLQFLIQYYNGEERAKGNILERFSAQQFPDLHSELNLSSLELGDSALYFCASSPQERGGGNEQFFGPGTRLTVL.

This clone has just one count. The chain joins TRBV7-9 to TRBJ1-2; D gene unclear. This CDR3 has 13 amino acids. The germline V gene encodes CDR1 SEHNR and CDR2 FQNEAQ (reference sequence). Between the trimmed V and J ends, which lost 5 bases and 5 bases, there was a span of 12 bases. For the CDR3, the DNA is TGTGCCAGCAGCCCTAACGGTGATTATGGCTACACCTTC. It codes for CASSPNGDYGYTF. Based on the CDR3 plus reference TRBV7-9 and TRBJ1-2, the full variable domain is DTGVSQNPRHKITKRGQNVTFRCDPISEHNRLYWYRQTLGQGPEFLTYFQNEAQLEKSRLLSDRFSAERPKGSFSTLEIQRTEQGDSAMYLCASSPNGDYGYTFGSGTRLTVV.

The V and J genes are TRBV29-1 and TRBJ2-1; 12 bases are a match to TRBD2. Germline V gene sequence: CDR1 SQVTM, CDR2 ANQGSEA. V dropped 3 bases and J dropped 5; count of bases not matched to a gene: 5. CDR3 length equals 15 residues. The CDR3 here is CSVDLAGGRHNEQFF. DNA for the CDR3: TGCAGCGTTGATCTAGCGGGGGGGCGGCACAATGAGCAGTTCTTC.

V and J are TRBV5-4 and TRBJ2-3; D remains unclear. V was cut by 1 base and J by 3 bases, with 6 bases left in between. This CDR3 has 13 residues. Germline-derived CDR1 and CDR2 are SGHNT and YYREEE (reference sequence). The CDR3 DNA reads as TGTGCCAGCAGCTTGATGGCAACAGATACGCAGTATTTT. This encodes CASSLMATDTQYF.

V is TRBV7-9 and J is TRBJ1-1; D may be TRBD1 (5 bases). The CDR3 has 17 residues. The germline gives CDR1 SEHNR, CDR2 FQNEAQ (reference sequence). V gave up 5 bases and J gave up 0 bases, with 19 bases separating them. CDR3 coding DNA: TGTGCCAGCAGCCCGATGGGGGGGGGAAGCATGAACACTGAAGCTTTCTTT. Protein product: CASSPMGGGSMNTEAFF.

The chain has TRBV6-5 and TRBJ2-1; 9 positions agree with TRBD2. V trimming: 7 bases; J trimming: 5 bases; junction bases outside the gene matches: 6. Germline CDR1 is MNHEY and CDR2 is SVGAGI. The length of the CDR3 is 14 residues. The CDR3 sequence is CASNLAGSHNEQFF. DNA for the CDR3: TGTGCCAGCAACCTAGCGGGATCGCACAATGAGCAGTTCTTC.

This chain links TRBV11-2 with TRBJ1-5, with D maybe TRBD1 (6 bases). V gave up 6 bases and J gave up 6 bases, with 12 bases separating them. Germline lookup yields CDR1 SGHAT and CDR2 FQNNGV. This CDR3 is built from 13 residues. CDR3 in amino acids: CASSRGAGQPQHF. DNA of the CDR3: TGTGCCAGCAGTCGGGGGGCAGGTCAGCCCCAGCATTTT.

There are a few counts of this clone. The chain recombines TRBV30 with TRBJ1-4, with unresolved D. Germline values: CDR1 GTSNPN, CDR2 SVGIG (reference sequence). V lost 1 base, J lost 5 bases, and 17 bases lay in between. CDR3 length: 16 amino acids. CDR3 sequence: CAWSAHIARENEKLFF. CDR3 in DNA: TGTGCCTGGAGTGCTCACATCGCGCGGGAAAATGAAAAACTGTTTTTT.

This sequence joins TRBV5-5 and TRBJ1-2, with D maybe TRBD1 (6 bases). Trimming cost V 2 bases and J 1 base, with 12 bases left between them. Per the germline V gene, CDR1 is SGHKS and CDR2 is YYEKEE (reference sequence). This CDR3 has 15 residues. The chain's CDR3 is CASSFNGQINYGYTF. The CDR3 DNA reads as TGTGCCAGCAGCTTTAACGGACAGATTAACTATGGCTACACCTTC.

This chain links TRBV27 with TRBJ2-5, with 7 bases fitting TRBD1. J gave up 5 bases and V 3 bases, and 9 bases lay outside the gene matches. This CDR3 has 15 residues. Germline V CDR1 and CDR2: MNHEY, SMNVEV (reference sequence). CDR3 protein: CASSLLDRVGETQYF. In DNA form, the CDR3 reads TGTGCCAGCAGTTTGTTAGACAGGGTGGGGGAGACCCAGTACTTC.

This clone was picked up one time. The CDR3: CAISNYRDGYTF. The CDR3 DNA follows: TGTGCCATCAGTAACTACAGGGATGGCTACACCTTC. The chain couples TRBV10-3 to TRBJ1-2, with a possible D match to TRBD1 (6 bases). CDR3 size: 12 residues. The ends were cut back, 5 bases at V and 6 bases at J, with 10 bases in the middle. Germline CDR1 and CDR2: ENHRY and SYGVKD.